This TCR beta chain was sequenced in a study of blood T cell repertoires in COVID-19. Study details: Samples came from the United States, Italy and Spain, spanning acute and convalescent COVID-19. PBMCs, B-cell-depleted T cells, or T cells provided the cDNA or gDNA that made up the material.

Original processing methods: Nucleated cell number was recorded as an estimate derived from reference gene primer amplification. Using immunoSEQ multiplex PCR, the repertoire was profiled, and TCRdb retains in-frame clones only, with some absent. That table supplies the V and J calls and clone size; D and trimming were determined from the DNA. The sample contains tens of thousands of clones, around four fifths of which appear only once. Per germline, CDR1 MGHRA and CDR2 YSYEKL. This CDR3 is built from 17 residues. Trimming cost V 1 base and J 10 bases; bases outside gene matches: 13. This clone was found a few times.

The material sequenced was peripheral blood. The receptor's source is a human donor in a cohort sampled during active COVID-19. V is TRBV4-1 and J is TRBJ1-6, with TRBD1 identical over 7 bases. CDR3 in amino acids: CASSQVVQGTRGSPLHF. The DNA of the CDR3 is TGCGCCAGCAGCCAAGTCGTACAGGGGACTAGAGGGTCACCCCTCCACTTT.